Below, 16 T cell receptor beta chains from the same sample are listed, as sequenced in a study of cytomegalovirus exposure and HLA in healthy donors. Researchers ran the PCR with 60 Vbeta and 13 Jbeta primers. Clones were sequenced by immunoSEQ multiplex PCR, and TCRdb holds only the in-frame ones, with some missing. This table has some 120,000 clones, about four fifths appearing once. The sequencing input was PBMCs. Receptors originate from a man aged 30 to 39 in good health and CMV-seropositive.

This clone was detected a few times. V gene TRBV28 combines with J gene TRBJ2-4; 8 bases are a match to TRBD2. The germline V gene has CDR1 MDHEN and CDR2 SYDVKM. This CDR3 spans 19 amino acids. V trimming: 3 bases; J trimming: 0 bases; junction bases outside the gene matches: 13. The CDR3 DNA is TGTGCCAGCAGTTTTGTTATCGGGGGGGTGCCACTAGCCAAAAACATTCAGTACTTC. It translates to CASSFVIGGVPLAKNIQYF.

This sequence joins TRBV5-1 and TRBJ2-1; 7 nucleotides line up with TRBD1. This CDR3 comprises 12 residues. CDR1 is SGHRS, CDR2 YFSETQ, per germline. Trimming at V came to 4 bases and at J to 8 bases, leaving 3 bases not matched to a gene. In DNA, the CDR3 is TGCGCCAGCAGCCCGCAGGGGGATGAGCAGTTCTTC. It encodes CASSPQGDEQFF.

CDR3 sequence reads: CASSVGWRGEAFF. CDR3 coding DNA: TGTGCCAGCAGCGTCGGATGGCGGGGTGAAGCTTTCTTT. The chain carries TRBV9 and TRBJ1-1; D gene uncertain. The CDR3 spans 13 residues. The germline gives CDR1 SGDLS, CDR2 YYNGEE. Trimming cost V 2 bases and J 7 bases, with 12 bases left between them.

CDR3 loop: CASSPSGRAGGYTF. The DNA for the CDR3 is TGTGCCAGCAGCCCCTCCGGCAGGGCGGGGGGCTACACCTTC. This rearrangement joins TRBV14 to TRBJ1-2, with TRBD1 as a possible D gene (5 bases). There are 14 residues in the CDR3. The V and J ends lost 4 bases and 8 bases respectively, with 17 bases between them. Germline V lookup: CDR1 SGHDN, CDR2 FVKESK.

The V and J genes are TRBV5-1 and TRBJ2-3, with 12 bases aligning to TRBD2. The CDR3 runs 16 residues. Germline loops: CDR1 SGHRS, CDR2 YFSETQ. Trimming cost V 7 bases and J 5 bases; bases outside gene matches: 11. CDR3 DNA sequence: TGCGCCAGCGGCCCTCTAGCGGGGGGGCTTGTAGATACGCAGTATTTT. Protein sequence: CASGPLAGGLVDTQYF.

The rearrangement links TRBV6-5 to TRBJ1-1; possible D gene TRBD1, 6 bases. The germline gives CDR1 MNHEY, CDR2 SVGAGI. Trimming took off 5 bases at V and 0 bases at J, with 10 bases between the two ends. This CDR3 region has 14 residues. The CDR3 DNA reads TGTGCCAGCAGTGGCCAGGGGATGAACACTGAAGCTTTCTTT. Amino acids: CASSGQGMNTEAFF.

V gene TRBV11-3 combines with J gene TRBJ2-5, with TRBD1 matching 7 bases. Germline CDR1 is SGHNT and CDR2 is YENEEA. Losses at the gene ends were 5 bases for V and 6 bases for J; bases not matched to a gene: 6. This CDR3 has 13 amino acids. Written as DNA, the CDR3 is TGTGCCAGCAGCAAGACAGGGTGGCAGACCCAGTACTTC. Its protein is CASSKTGWQTQYF.

This clone turned up a few times. The chain is built from TRBV27 and TRBJ2-1; D may be TRBD2 (6 bases). This CDR3 is built from 16 residues. V was clipped by 4 bases and J by 6 bases, with 19 bases between them. Germline CDR1 is MNHEY and CDR2 is SMNVEV (reference sequence). CDR3 nucleotide sequence: TGTGCCAGCAGTTACTCGATCCTAGCGTGGGCCAATGAGCAGTTCTTC. Translation gives CASSYSILAWANEQFF.

This clone was seen a few times. V gene TRBV9 combines with J gene TRBJ1-6, with TRBD1 matching 7 bases. This CDR3 contains 15 residues. Germline V gives CDR1 SGDLS, CDR2 YYNGEE. V shed 0 bases and J 7 bases; nucleotides not matched to a gene: 4. CDR3 bases: TGTGCCAGCAGCGTAGAGGGACAGCGGAATTCACCCCTCCACTTT. Translation: CASSVEGQRNSPLHF.

J is TRBJ1-5 and V is TRBV9; no definite D call. The ends were cut back, 0 bases at V and 7 bases at J, with 8 bases in the middle. CDR3 size: 13 residues. The germline CDR1 and CDR2 sequences are SGDLS and YYNGEE. CDR3 coding DNA: TGTGCCAGCAGCGTAGATGAGGAGCAGCCCCAGCATTTT. Amino acid sequence: CASSVDEEQPQHF.

This clone was recorded once. V is TRBV25-1 and J is TRBJ1-2; D is possibly TRBD1 (5 bases). The CDR3 length is 14 residues. In germline, CDR1 is MGHDK, CDR2 SYGVNS. Trimming took off 5 bases at V and 4 bases at J, with 14 bases between the two ends. This chain's CDR3 is CASSLDGTVYGYTF. The CDR3 region has the DNA TGTGCCAGCAGTCTCGACGGGACTGTCTATGGCTACACCTTC.

On this clone: Given the absence of the conserved phenylalanine or tryptophan at the CDR3 end, a read error is likely. This chain uses TRBV4-1 with TRBJ1-1; no clear D gene. CDR1 and CDR2 (germline): MGHRA, YSYEKL. V was clipped by 1 base and J by 0 bases, with 12 bases between them. The CDR3 has 16 amino acids. CDR3 sequence: CASSQGKGSMNTEAFL. The CDR3 nucleotides are TGCGCCAGCAGCCAAGGGAAAGGGAGCATGAACACTGAAGCTTTCCTT.

V is TRBV20-1 and J is TRBJ2-7, with 7 bases that match TRBD1. From germline, CDR1 is DFQATT and CDR2 SNEGSKA (reference sequence). This CDR3 has 11 residues. J gave up 6 bases and V 3 bases, and 2 bases lay outside the gene matches. The CDR3 here is CSASRQGEQYV. CDR3 DNA sequence: TGCAGTGCTAGTAGACAGGGCGAGCAGTACGTC.

CDR3 region: CASSQGGGGVDTEAFF. The CDR3 DNA sequence: TGTGCCAGCAGCCAAGGGGGGGGAGGGGTCGACACTGAAGCTTTCTTT. V is TRBV4-2 and J is TRBJ1-1; maybe TRBD1 (5 bases). Trimming cost V 1 base and J 3 bases, with 15 bases left between them. The CDR3 contains 16 residues. Germline V CDR1 and CDR2: LGHNA, YNFKEQ.

The CDR3 protein is CASSSRVSETQYF. CDR3 coding DNA: TGCGCCAGCAGCTCCAGGGTCTCAGAGACCCAGTACTTC. The gene calls are TRBV5-1 and TRBJ2-5, with D perhaps TRBD1 (5 bases). The CDR3 sequence is 13 residues long. Looked up from germline, CDR1 is SGHRS and CDR2 is YFSETQ. Trimming took off 3 bases at V and 4 bases at J, with 10 bases between the two ends.

In this sample, this clone turned up once. This chain links TRBV25-1 with TRBJ1-5; 12 positions match TRBD1. The ends lost 6 bases at V and 8 bases at J; junction bases unmatched: 14. Germline V lookup: CDR1 MGHDK, CDR2 SYGVNS. This CDR3 is 17 amino acids long. The CDR3 protein is CASSRTGTGGLGEPQHF. The DNA of the CDR3 is TGTGCCAGCAGCAGGACCGGGACAGGGGGCTTGGGGGAGCCCCAGCATTTT.